This T cell receptor beta chain was recorded in a study of chemoradiotherapy in HPV16-positive cancers. The wider study: Candidate HPV-specific T-cell clones and common TCR motifs came from functional assays in a couple of HPV16-positive patients. General study points: HPV-specific T cells were functionally defined from only a couple of HPV16-positive patients.

The germline V and J ends were trimmed by 3 bases and 8 bases, with 16 bases remaining between them. The CDR3 runs 14 residues. Germline CDR1 and CDR2: LNHDA and SQIVND (reference sequence). Repertoires were sampled repeatedly during chemoradiotherapy. Using immunoSEQ multiplex PCR, the repertoire was profiled, and TCRdb retains in-frame clones only, with some absent. Here the sample spans 8,600 or so clones, roughly 84% being singletons. For this clone: Its antigen remains unidentified.

Sequenced here: tumor tissue, sampled from a patient who underwent chemoradiotherapy. The chain links TRBV19 to TRBJ1-2, with D possibly TRBD1 on 6 matching bases. This receptor was taken from a human donor with HPV-associated anogenital cancer. This CDR3 reads CASSIIQGESGYTF. The CDR3 DNA reads TGTGCCAGTAGTATCATACAGGGTGAAAGCGGCTACACCTTC. Full variable domain (rest looked up from reference TRBV19 and TRBJ1-2): DGGITQSPKYLFRKEGQNVTLSCEQNLNHDAMYWYRQDPGQGLRLIYYSQIVNDFQKGDIAEGYSVSREKKESFPLTVTSAQKNPTAFYLCASSIIQGESGYTFGSGTRLTVV.